These 27 T cell receptor beta chains originate from one sample sequenced in a study of T cells in localized non-small cell lung cancer. The table came from immunoSEQ multiplex PCR; TCRdb's copy has only in-frame clones and leaves some out. The profile shows around 94,000 clones, 87% of them singletons. The material sequenced was peripheral blood, taken before any cancer treatment. The receptor source for this set is a man aged 35 to 70 with stage I squamous cell lung carcinoma.

The chain uses TRBV30 and TRBJ1-2; 8 nucleotides match TRBD1. V was pared by 2 bases and J by 7 bases, with 12 bases of the junction left unmatched. Germline CDR1 and CDR2: GTSNPN and SVGIG (reference sequence). The CDR3 runs to 15 residues. CDR3 coding DNA: TGTGCCTGGAGTCCTCCGGACAGGGAGGGTCGTGGCTACACCTTC. Protein sequence: CAWSPPDREGRGYTF.

This rearrangement joins TRBV7-2 to TRBJ1-3, with D possibly matching TRBD1 (5 bases). Trimming left V 5 bases short and J 3 bases short, with 11 bases between. CDR1 and CDR2 (germline): SGHTA, FQGNSA. This CDR3 has 14 amino acids. The CDR3 DNA is TGTGCCAGCAGCCCGGCGACAGTTGGAAACACCATATATTTT. It codes for CASSPATVGNTIYF.

The chain has TRBV4-3 and TRBJ1-2; D is uncertain. Germline CDR1 LGHNA, CDR2 YSLEER. The CDR3 runs to 15 residues. V lost 0 bases, J lost 0 bases, and 8 bases lay in between. In DNA, the CDR3 is TGCGCCAGCAGCCAAGAACCTGAAGCTAACTATGGCTACACCTTC. Translated, it gives CASSQEPEANYGYTF.

The chain is built from TRBV27 and TRBJ2-6; D not certain. V was clipped by 2 bases and J by 2 bases, with 4 bases between them. Germline CDR1 reads MNHEY; CDR2 reads SMNVEV (reference sequence). The CDR3 has 14 amino acids. In nucleotides, the CDR3 is TGTGCCAGCAGTTTAGGCACTGGGGCCAACGTCCTGACTTTC. Amino acid sequence: CASSLGTGANVLTF.

This clone was seen more than once but under ten times. V is TRBV19 and J is TRBJ2-7; D not certain. This CDR3 is 9 amino acids long. Between the trimmed V and J ends, which lost 11 bases and 3 bases, there was a span of 5 bases. Germline-derived CDR1 and CDR2 are LNHDA and SQIVND (reference sequence). In nucleotides, the CDR3 is TGTGCCGGGTTCTACGAGCAGTACTTC. Its translation: CAGFYEQYF.

CDR3: CASSYSRDGPQHF. The DNA for the CDR3 is TGTGCCAGCAGTTACTCGCGGGACGGTCCCCAGCATTTT. This chain links TRBV6-6 with TRBJ1-5, with a weak D call TRBD1 (5 bases). Germline V gives CDR1 MNHNY, CDR2 SVGAGI (reference sequence). This CDR3 has 13 amino acids. With 0 bases removed from V and 10 bases from J, the gap between germline ends came to 10 bases.

The chain's CDR3 is CASSFGASTDTQYF. The CDR3 nucleotides are TGTGCCAGCAGCTTTGGAGCTAGCACAGATACGCAGTATTTT. This sequence joins TRBV7-9 and TRBJ2-3; D gene ambiguous. CDR1 SEHNR and CDR2 FQNEAQ come from the germline V gene (reference sequence). The V and J ends lost 3 bases and 0 bases respectively, with 7 bases between them. CDR3 length: 14 residues.

This clone was counted a few times. The chain combines TRBV19 with TRBJ1-2; TRBD1 agrees at 7 bases. Trimming removed 5 bases from V and 5 bases from J; junction bases left unmatched: 8. The CDR3 consists of 14 residues. From germline, CDR1 is LNHDA and CDR2 SQIVND (reference sequence). The CDR3 bases are TGTGCCAGTAGTCCGGACAGGTGGTCATATGGCTACACCTTC. Translating it yields CASSPDRWSYGYTF.

The chain combines TRBV7-2 with TRBJ1-1, with 7 bases that match TRBD1. V was pared by 5 bases and J by 2 bases, with 11 bases of the junction left unmatched. The CDR3 has 16 residues. Germline assignment: CDR1 SGHTA and CDR2 FQGNSA. The CDR3 region has the DNA TGTGCCAGCAGCGTCAAAGGGACAGCCGTAAACACTGAAGCTTTCTTT. Protein product: CASSVKGTAVNTEAFF.

The chain employs TRBV10-3 and TRBJ1-4; D ambiguous. This CDR3 contains 16 residues. V was shortened by 0 bases and J by 5 bases, with 13 bases between the two germline ends. Germline V lookup: CDR1 ENHRY, CDR2 SYGVKD. CDR3 coding DNA: TGTGCCATCAGTGAGTCTAAGGCAGACACGAATGAAAAACTGTTTTTT. Its translation is CAISESKADTNEKLFF.

The chain couples TRBV5-1 to TRBJ2-5; 8 nucleotides match TRBD1. Germline trimming cut 2 bases from V and 4 bases from J; bases unmatched to any gene: 10. The CDR3 runs 16 residues. Looked up from germline, CDR1 is SGHRS and CDR2 is YFSETQ. CDR3 DNA: TGCGCCAGCAGCTTAGGTCTGACAGGGGACGGAGAGACCCAGTACTTC. Translation: CASSLGLTGDGETQYF.

This chain uses TRBV6-5 with TRBJ1-1, with 8 nucleotides matching TRBD1. The germline CDR1 and CDR2 sequences are MNHEY and SVGAGI. V lost 0 bases and J lost 4; bases outside the gene matches: 4. The CDR3 covers 15 residues. CDR3 bases: TGTGCCAGCAGTTACTCCCAGACAGGGGTCACTGAAGCTTTCTTT. Translating it yields CASSYSQTGVTEAFF.

The chain couples TRBV6-1 to TRBJ1-1; TRBD1 might be the D (6 bases). Between the trimmed V and J ends, which lost 6 bases and 9 bases, there was a span of 14 bases. The CDR3 length is 12 residues. Germline CDR1 and CDR2: MNHNS and SASEGT. CDR3 residues: CASSFDRLKAFF. DNA of the CDR3: TGTGCCAGCAGCTTTGACAGGCTAAAAGCTTTCTTT.

This clone was seen once. The CDR3 protein is CASSLEGNYEQYF. CDR3 sequence (DNA): TGCGCCAGCAGCTTGGAGGGGAACTACGAGCAGTACTTC. The chain couples TRBV5-1 to TRBJ2-7; D is perhaps TRBD1 (5 bases). CDR3 length equals 13 residues. The V gene lost 0 bases and the J gene lost 3 bases, with 7 bases spanning the gap. CDR1 and CDR2 from the germline V gene are SGHRS and YFSETQ.

This clone was observed a few times. The chain recombines TRBV2 with TRBJ2-5; D ambiguous. Germline V gene sequence: CDR1 SNHLY, CDR2 FYNNEI. Trimming took off 5 bases at V and 6 bases at J, with 10 bases between the two ends. The CDR3 length is 12 residues. The CDR3 DNA is TGTGCCAGCAGTCTCATGGTGCAGACCCAGTACTTC. This encodes CASSLMVQTQYF.

The DNA for the CDR3 is TGTGCCAGCTCACCCTCCTACGGGGGTTTGTATGGCTACACCTTC. It codes for CASSPSYGGLYGYTF. The chain joins TRBV18 to TRBJ1-2, with D perhaps matching TRBD1 (5 bases). Looked up from germline, CDR1 is KGHSH and CDR2 is LQKENI. The V end was cut by 3 bases, the J end by 5 bases, with 16 bases between. The CDR3 consists of 15 residues.

This chain connects TRBV7-2 to TRBJ1-2; 7 bases are a match to TRBD1. In germline, CDR1 is SGHTA, CDR2 FQGNSA. The CDR3 totals 15 residues. Trimming took 5 bases from V and 0 from J; bases not matched to a gene: 6. CDR3 amino acids: CASSRDRATNYGYTF. Written as DNA, the CDR3 is TGTGCCAGCAGCCGAGACAGGGCCACTAACTATGGCTACACCTTC.

The V call is TRBV7-9, the J call TRBJ2-5; D gene unclear. The CDR3 contains 11 residues. Germline CDR1 is SEHNR and CDR2 is FQNEAQ (reference sequence). Trimming pared 4 bases from V and 2 bases from J, leaving 2 bases between. Here the CDR3 reads CASSSQETQYF. The CDR3 DNA reads as TGTGCCAGCAGCTCGCAAGAGACCCAGTACTTC.

The chain links TRBV18 to TRBJ1-2; D is ambiguous. Germline V gene lookup returns CDR1 KGHSH and CDR2 LQKENI. V was pared by 6 bases and J by 2 bases, with 10 bases between. The CDR3 extends over 13 amino acids. Here the CDR3 DNA reads TGTGCCAGCTCGTCCGACCGGAACTATGGCTACACCTTC. Its protein product is CASSSDRNYGYTF.

V gene TRBV7-2 combines with J gene TRBJ1-6, with 7 bases aligning to TRBD1. Looked up from germline, CDR1 is SGHTA and CDR2 is FQGNSA. V lost 5 bases and J lost 10; bases outside the gene matches: 5. The CDR3 is made up of 13 amino acids. CDR3 DNA: TGTGCCAGCAGCCTACAGGGGCGCTCACCCCTCCACTTT. This encodes CASSLQGRSPLHF.

The J gene is TRBJ1-2, the V gene TRBV2; D unresolved. Germline-derived CDR1 and CDR2 are SNHLY and FYNNEI. The V and J ends lost 2 bases and 0 bases respectively, with 10 bases between them. This CDR3 region has 15 residues. The CDR3 sequence is CASSELQIANYGYTF. For the CDR3, the DNA is TGTGCCAGCAGTGAACTACAGATTGCTAACTATGGCTACACCTTC.

The gene calls are TRBV6-5 and TRBJ1-2; TRBD1 agrees at 8 bases. In germline, CDR1 is MNHEY, CDR2 SVGAGI. Trimming removed 2 bases from V and 8 bases from J; junction bases left unmatched: 4. The CDR3 runs 13 residues. The CDR3 protein is CASSYRQGTGYTF. DNA for the CDR3: TGTGCCAGCAGTTACCGACAGGGGACCGGCTACACCTTC.

This clone was seen just once. This chain links TRBV6-5 with TRBJ1-5, with D possibly matching TRBD1 (6 bases). The V gene's germline CDR1 is MNHEY and CDR2 SVGAGI. This CDR3 region has 14 residues. Trimming pared 5 bases from V and 4 bases from J, leaving 12 bases between. CDR3 DNA: TGTGCCAGCAGTCCCCGGGACAAAAATCAGCCCCAGCATTTT. Translation gives CASSPRDKNQPQHF.

The chain recombines TRBV28 with TRBJ2-3; TRBD1 matches 9 bases. V shed 3 bases, J shed 5 bases, and the junction held 3 bases outside the gene matches. The CDR3 totals 14 residues. Germline V gene lookup returns CDR1 MDHEN and CDR2 SYDVKM. The CDR3 region is CASSFNRGLDTQYF. The CDR3 bases are TGTGCCAGCAGTTTTAACAGGGGGCTAGATACGCAGTATTTT.

The chain couples TRBV7-3 to TRBJ2-2; TRBD2 matches at 10 bases. This CDR3 has 16 amino acids. Germline V gene sequence: CDR1 SGHTA, CDR2 FQGTGA. The J segment lost 3 bases and the V segment lost 5 bases, leaving 6 bases of the junction unmatched. CDR3 DNA sequence: TGTGCCAGCAGCCGAATAGCGGGGGGTTACACCGGGGAGCTGTTTTTT. This translates into CASSRIAGGYTGELFF.

This chain links TRBV9 with TRBJ1-2; D not resolved. Trimming removed 7 bases at V and 3 bases at J, with 16 bases between. This CDR3 spans 14 amino acids. Germline V gene data show CDR1 as SGDLS and CDR2 as YYNGEE. For the CDR3, the DNA is TGTGCCAGCTCTCTTTCCGGACCCTACTATGGCTACACCTTC. Its translation is CASSLSGPYYGYTF. The complete variable domain, with remaining parts taken from reference TRBV9 and TRBJ1-2, reads DSGVTQTPKHLITATGQRVTLRCSPRSGDLSVYWYQQSLDQGLQFLIQYYNGEERAKGNILERFSAQQFPDLHSELNLSSLELGDSALYFCASSLSGPYYGYTFGSGTRLTVV.

The V call is TRBV7-2, the J call TRBJ2-6, with D unclear. The CDR3 spans 12 residues. Germline V gene data show CDR1 as SGHTA and CDR2 as FQGNSA. V was pared by 8 bases and J by 4 bases, with 6 bases between. This CDR3 is CASRDGANVLTF. CDR3 bases: TGTGCCAGCCGCGACGGGGCCAACGTCCTGACTTTC.